This record covers a single TCR beta chain. The same CDR3 arises from other DNA sequences in this sample as well. Some clones are missing from TCRdb's copy, which holds only in-frame ones; the method was immunoSEQ multiplex PCR. The repertoire consists of hundreds of thousands of clones, with about 87% occurring once and the leading ten covering 0.009% to 0.0095%. The sample belongs to a study of shared T cell receptors in the human thymus. This sample was shared with a second study, whose subject was human thymus T cells.

The receptor comes from a boy less than two years old with a congenital heart defect. The source material was thymocytes.

In nucleotides, the CDR3 is TGTGCCAGCCGAGGACAGGGTATATCACCCCTCCACTTT. Amino acid sequence: CASRGQGISPLHF. The V gene is TRBV6-5, the J gene TRBJ1-6; the match to TRBD1 covers 8 bases. This CDR3 has 13 residues. CDR1 MNHEY and CDR2 SVGAGI come from the germline V gene. V was clipped by 8 bases and J by 10 bases; unmatched bases: 7.